This T cell receptor (beta chain) was sequenced during a study of blood T cells in healthy people across ages. Through a sample-barcoded 5' primer and a J-beta primer mix, a second PCR was run for about 6 to 11 cycles. TCRdb called the 5' RACE reads again in MiXCR, with one record for every CDR3 protein. The sample yields roughly 1.5 million distinct CDR3 sequences, approximately 42% seen once. The V gene's germline CDR1 is ENHRY and CDR2 SYGVKD. The CDR3 is 13 residues long. Trimming shortened V by 11 bases and J by 8 bases, and 19 bases separated the two germline ends. The genes are TRBV10-3 and TRBJ2-1, with D possibly TRBD1 on 6 matching bases. This sequence originates from a woman in her late teens or twenties in good health. Sequenced: blood. Here the CDR3 reads CAHRARQDDEQFF. The CDR3 nucleotides read TGTGCCCATCGGGCAAGACAGGATGATGAGCAGTTCTTC.